This TCR beta chain came from a study of neurological immune-mediated disorders. Per germline, CDR1 MGHRA and CDR2 YSYEKL. The CDR3 sequence is 17 residues long. The V segment lost 5 bases and the J segment 6 bases; nucleotides outside the gene matches: 15. Each CDR3 protein gets one entry after TCRdb re-called the 5' RACE reads with MiXCR. The profile shows tens of thousands of distinct CDR3 sequences, about 9.4% of them singletons. This TCR was recovered from a man over 45 in good health. The chain employs TRBV4-1 and TRBJ2-1; 8 bases align to TRBD2. Sample: PBMCs. CDR3 DNA sequence: TGCGCCAGCAGCTACCCCCTAGGCCTAGCGGGTGCCAATGAGCAGTTCTTC. This encodes CASSYPLGLAGANEQFF.